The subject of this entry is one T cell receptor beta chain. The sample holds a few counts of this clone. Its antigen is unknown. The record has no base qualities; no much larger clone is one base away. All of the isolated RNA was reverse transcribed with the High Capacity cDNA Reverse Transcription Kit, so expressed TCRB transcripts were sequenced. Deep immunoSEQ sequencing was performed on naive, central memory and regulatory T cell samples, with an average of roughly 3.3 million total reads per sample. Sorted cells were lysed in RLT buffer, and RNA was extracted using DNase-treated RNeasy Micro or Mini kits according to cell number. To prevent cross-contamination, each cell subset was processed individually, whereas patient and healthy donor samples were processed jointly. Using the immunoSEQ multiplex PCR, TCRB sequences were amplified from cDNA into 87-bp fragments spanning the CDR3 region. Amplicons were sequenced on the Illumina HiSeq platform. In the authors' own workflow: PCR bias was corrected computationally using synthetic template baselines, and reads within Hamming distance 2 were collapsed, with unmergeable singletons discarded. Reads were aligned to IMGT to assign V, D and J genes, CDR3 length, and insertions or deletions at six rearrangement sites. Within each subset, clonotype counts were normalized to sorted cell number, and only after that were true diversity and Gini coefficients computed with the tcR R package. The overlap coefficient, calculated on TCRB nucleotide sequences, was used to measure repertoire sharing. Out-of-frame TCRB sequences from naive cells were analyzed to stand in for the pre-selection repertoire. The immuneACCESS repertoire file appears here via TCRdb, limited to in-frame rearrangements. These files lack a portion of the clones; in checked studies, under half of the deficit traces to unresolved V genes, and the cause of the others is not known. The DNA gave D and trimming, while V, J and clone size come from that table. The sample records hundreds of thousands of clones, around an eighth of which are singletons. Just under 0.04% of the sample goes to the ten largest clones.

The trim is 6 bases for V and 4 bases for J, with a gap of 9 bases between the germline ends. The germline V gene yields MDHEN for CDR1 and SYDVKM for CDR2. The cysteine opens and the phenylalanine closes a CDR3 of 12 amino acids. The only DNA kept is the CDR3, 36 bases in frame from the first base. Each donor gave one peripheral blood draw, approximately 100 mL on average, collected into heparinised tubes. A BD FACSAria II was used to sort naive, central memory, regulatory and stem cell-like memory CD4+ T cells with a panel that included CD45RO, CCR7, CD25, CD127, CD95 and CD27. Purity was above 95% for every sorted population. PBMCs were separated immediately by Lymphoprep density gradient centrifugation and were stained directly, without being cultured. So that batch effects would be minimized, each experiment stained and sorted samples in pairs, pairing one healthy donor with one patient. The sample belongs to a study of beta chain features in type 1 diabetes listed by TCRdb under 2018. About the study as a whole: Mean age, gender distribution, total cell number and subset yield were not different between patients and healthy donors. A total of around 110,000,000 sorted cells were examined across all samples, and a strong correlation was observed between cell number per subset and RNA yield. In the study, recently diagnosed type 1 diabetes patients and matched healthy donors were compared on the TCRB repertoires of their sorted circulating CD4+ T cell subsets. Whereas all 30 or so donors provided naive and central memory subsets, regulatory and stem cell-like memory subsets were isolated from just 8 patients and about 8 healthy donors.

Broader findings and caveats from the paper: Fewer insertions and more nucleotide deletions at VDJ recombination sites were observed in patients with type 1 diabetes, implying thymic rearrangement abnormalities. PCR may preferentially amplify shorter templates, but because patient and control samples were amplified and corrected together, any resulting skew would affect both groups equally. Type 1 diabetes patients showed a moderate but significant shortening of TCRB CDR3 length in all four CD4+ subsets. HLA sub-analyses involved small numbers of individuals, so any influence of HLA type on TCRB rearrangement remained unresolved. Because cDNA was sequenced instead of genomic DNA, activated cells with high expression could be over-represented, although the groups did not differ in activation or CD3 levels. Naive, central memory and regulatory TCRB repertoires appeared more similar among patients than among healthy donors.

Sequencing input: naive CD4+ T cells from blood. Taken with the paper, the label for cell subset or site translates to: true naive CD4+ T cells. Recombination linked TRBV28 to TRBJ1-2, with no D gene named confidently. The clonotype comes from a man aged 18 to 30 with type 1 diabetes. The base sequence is TGTGCCAGCAGCCCGAGCGTCTATGGCTACACCTTC. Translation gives CASSPSVYGYTF.